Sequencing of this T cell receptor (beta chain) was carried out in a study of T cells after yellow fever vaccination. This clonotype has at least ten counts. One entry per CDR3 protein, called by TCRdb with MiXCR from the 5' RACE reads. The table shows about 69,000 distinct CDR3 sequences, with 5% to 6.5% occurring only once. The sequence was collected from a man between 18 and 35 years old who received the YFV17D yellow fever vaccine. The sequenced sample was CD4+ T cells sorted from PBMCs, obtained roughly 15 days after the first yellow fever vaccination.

The CDR3 region has the DNA TGCAGTGCCACGGCCATTCTGGGCCAGCAGGTGATGAATCAGCCCCAGCATTTT. Translation: CSATAILGQQVMNQPQHF. The chain has TRBV20-1 and TRBJ1-5; D call uncertain. V lost 6 bases and J lost 4, with 28 bases in between. The CDR3 spans 18 residues. Germline V gives CDR1 DFQATT, CDR2 SNEGSKA (reference sequence).